The 26 T cell receptor beta chains presented below share a single source sample, sequenced in a study of cytomegalovirus exposure and HLA in healthy donors. The PCR had 60 Vbeta and 13 Jbeta primers. The data were produced by immunoSEQ multiplex PCR, yet TCRdb's version contains in-frame clones alone and is incomplete. Recorded for this sample: about 140,000 clones. The sample taken for sequencing was PBMCs. These receptors came from a woman between 18 and 29 years old in good health and CMV-seronegative.

Here the CDR3 reads CASSQDGGGRYGYTF. The CDR3 coding sequence is TGCGCCAGCAGCCAAGATGGTGGGGGCCGCTATGGCTACACCTTC. The chain is built from TRBV4-1 and TRBJ1-2, with D possibly TRBD1 on 6 matching bases. Germline values: CDR1 MGHRA, CDR2 YSYEKL. The CDR3 extends over 15 amino acids. V lost 0 bases to trimming and J lost 4 bases, with 12 bases between them.

The gene calls are TRBV6-6 and TRBJ1-5, with D unclear. Trimming removed 2 bases from V and 0 bases from J, with 8 bases in between. The germline V gene encodes CDR1 MNHNY and CDR2 SVGAGI (reference sequence). CDR3 size: 15 residues. CDR3 nucleotides: TGTGCCAGCAGTTACGGCGGGGTTAGCAATCAGCCCCAGCATTTT. Its translation is CASSYGGVSNQPQHF.

The chain recombines TRBV7-3 with TRBJ2-1, with 12 bases that match TRBD2. The CDR3 consists of 22 residues. Germline CDR1 is SGHTA and CDR2 is FQGTGA. The junction had 22 bases not matched to a gene; V was cut back by 1 base and J by 6 bases. CDR3 sequence: CASSLNAGWASGRASGSNEQFF. The CDR3 coding sequence is TGTGCCAGCAGCTTAAACGCAGGGTGGGCTAGCGGGAGGGCCTCGGGGAGCAATGAGCAGTTCTTC.

The V and J genes are TRBV9 and TRBJ2-1, with D perhaps matching TRBD2 (6 bases). Germline CDR1 is SGDLS and CDR2 is YYNGEE. The CDR3 runs to 17 residues. V dropped 0 bases and J dropped 5 bases, with 18 bases sitting between them. The CDR3 is CASSVGGVWGNDNEQFF. The CDR3 bases are TGTGCCAGCAGCGTAGGGGGGGTCTGGGGGAACGACAATGAGCAGTTCTTC.

This sequence joins TRBV10-1 and TRBJ2-3, with 7 bases fitting TRBD2. The CDR3 contains 15 residues. Trimming cost V 0 bases and J 3 bases; bases outside gene matches: 3. Germline V gene sequence: CDR1 WNHNN, CDR2 SYGVQD (reference sequence). The CDR3 is CASSESTAGTDTQYF. For the CDR3, the DNA is TGCGCCAGCAGTGAGTCTACAGCGGGGACAGATACGCAGTATTTT.

The chain combines TRBV30 with TRBJ1-1, with no clear D. Germline V lookup: CDR1 GTSNPN, CDR2 SVGIG (reference sequence). With 4 bases removed from V and 1 base from J, the gap between germline ends came to 7 bases. CDR3 length equals 12 residues. CDR3 in amino acids: CAWMRRNTEAFF. In DNA, the CDR3 is TGTGCCTGGATGCGTCGGAACACTGAAGCTTTCTTT.

CDR3 nucleotides: TGTGCCAGCAGCTCTAACAGCGGTACCCAAGAGACCCAGTACTTC. This gives the protein CASSSNSGTQETQYF. V gene TRBV7-6 combines with J gene TRBJ2-5, with D possibly TRBD2 on 5 matching bases. Deletions cut 4 bases from V and 1 base from J, with 13 bases between. The V gene's germline CDR1 is SGHVS and CDR2 FNYEAQ. The CDR3 covers 15 residues. The full variable domain, its missing parts supplied by reference TRBV7-6 and TRBJ2-5, is GAGVSQSPRYKVTKRGQDVALRCDPISGHVSLYWYRQALGQGPEFLTYFNYEAQQDKSGLPNDRFSAERPEGSISTLTIQRTEQRDSAMYRCASSSNSGTQETQYFGPGTRLLVL.

V is TRBV11-2 and J is TRBJ1-4; 10 nucleotides align to TRBD1. Trimming took 4 bases from V and 9 from J; bases not matched to a gene: 17. Germline CDR1 is SGHAT and CDR2 is FQNNGV. The CDR3 is 18 amino acids. CDR3 loop: CASSSLPFLGQGKKKLFF. The CDR3 region has the DNA TGTGCCAGCAGCTCCCTTCCCTTTTTGGGACAGGGGAAAAAAAAACTGTTTTTT.

The genes are TRBV6-5 and TRBJ2-6; no clear D gene. The CDR3 consists of 16 residues. V gave up 2 bases and J gave up 2 bases, with 10 bases separating them. Germline V gene lookup returns CDR1 MNHEY and CDR2 SVGAGI. The CDR3 spells CASSYVLQAGANVLTF. Here the CDR3 DNA reads TGTGCCAGCAGTTACGTCCTGCAGGCTGGGGCCAACGTCCTGACTTTC.

The chain couples TRBV9 to TRBJ1-4, with 9 bases lining up with TRBD1. The CDR3 contains 14 residues. V trimming: 4 bases; J trimming: 6 bases; junction bases outside the gene matches: 4. CDR1 is SGDLS and CDR2 is YYNGEE in the germline V gene. The CDR3 region is CASSRTGVYEKLFF. CDR3 coding DNA: TGTGCCAGCAGCCGGACAGGGGTTTATGAAAAACTGTTTTTT.

The chain combines TRBV19 with TRBJ2-5; possible D gene TRBD1, 8 bases. Between the trimmed V and J ends, which lost 3 bases and 7 bases, there was a span of 27 bases. Germline CDR1 reads LNHDA; CDR2 reads SQIVND (reference sequence). The CDR3 consists of 18 residues. CDR3 DNA: TGTGCCAGTAGTATTGAGGGGTTCGGACAGGGAGGGAAAGGGACCCAGTACTTC. Protein: CASSIEGFGQGGKGTQYF.

V gene TRBV5-6 combines with J gene TRBJ2-2; 9 bases map to TRBD2. Germline V lookup: CDR1 SGHDT, CDR2 YYEEEE. V lost 0 bases, J lost 1 base, and 4 bases stayed unmatched. This CDR3 comprises 17 residues. The CDR3 DNA reads as TGTGCCAGCAGCTTGGCCATGACTAGCGGGAACACCGGGGAGCTGTTTTTT. This encodes CASSLAMTSGNTGELFF.

The V gene is TRBV4-2, the J gene TRBJ2-3; 7 positions match TRBD2. This CDR3 has 15 residues. Germline values: CDR1 LGHNA, CDR2 YNFKEQ. Trimming cost V 4 bases and J 2 bases; bases outside gene matches: 6. The CDR3 region has the DNA TGTGCCAGCAGCCCAAGGGAGCGGGACACAGATACGCAGTATTTT. Its protein is CASSPRERDTDTQYF.

The chain combines TRBV7-3 with TRBJ2-1; 9 bases are shared with TRBD2. J lost 6 bases, V lost 2 bases, and 5 bases had no gene match. Germline assignment: CDR1 SGHTA and CDR2 FQGTGA. The CDR3 is 15 residues long. CDR3 DNA: TGTGCCAGCAGCTTAGCGGGGGGGTCGGTCAATGAGCAGTTCTTC. Protein: CASSLAGGSVNEQFF.

The chain is built from TRBV19 and TRBJ2-2, with D perhaps TRBD2 (5 bases). Trimming removed 4 bases from V and 6 bases from J, with 9 bases in between. This CDR3 spans 13 amino acids. Germline V gene lookup returns CDR1 LNHDA and CDR2 SQIVND (reference sequence). The CDR3 reads CASSNRESGELFF. As DNA, the CDR3 is TGTGCCAGTAGTAATCGGGAATCCGGGGAGCTGTTTTTT.

The genes are TRBV19 and TRBJ1-5; TRBD1 matches 7 bases. J was trimmed by 0 bases and V by 3 bases; bases with no gene match: 14. Germline V CDR1 and CDR2: LNHDA, SQIVND (reference sequence). The CDR3 totals 19 residues. The DNA of the CDR3 is TGTGCCAGTAGTATGGCCACCGTTAACACAGGGGCTAGCAATCAGCCCCAGCATTTT. Its translation: CASSMATVNTGASNQPQHF.

This chain connects TRBV6-1 to TRBJ1-4; unclear D gene. This CDR3 comprises 14 residues. Per germline, CDR1 MNHNS and CDR2 SASEGT. Trimming removed 8 bases at V and 1 base at J, with 11 bases between. The CDR3 bases are TGTGCCAGCGAATCAGGTGGAACTAATGAAAAACTGTTTTTT. Protein product: CASESGGTNEKLFF.

Comments on this clone: Germline is not matched at one junction end, which may reflect a read error. This chain joins TRBV6-5 and TRBJ1-2, with 11 bases matching TRBD1. Germline V gives CDR1 MNHEY, CDR2 SVGAGI. The CDR3 has 12 residues. This CDR3 is CASSFLGQGEIF. CDR3 nucleotide sequence: TGTGCCAGCAGTTTCCTGGGACAGGGGGAGATCTTC.

The chain recombines TRBV25-1 with TRBJ2-1; 9 bases fit TRBD2. J was trimmed by 10 bases and V by 5 bases; bases with no gene match: 12. CDR3 length equals 15 residues. Germline CDR1 and CDR2: MGHDK and SYGVNS. CDR3 bases: TGTGCCAGCAGTAGAGCTAGCGGGATTGGGGGGGAGCAGTTCTTC. The encoded protein is CASSRASGIGGEQFF.

V usage is TRBV30 and J usage is TRBJ2-7; the match to TRBD1 covers 8 bases. Germline CDR1 is GTSNPN and CDR2 is SVGIG (reference sequence). After removal of 2 bases from V and 5 bases from J, the junction contained 5 bases not matched to a gene. This CDR3 has 13 amino acids. Here the CDR3 reads CAWSWTGSDEQYV. Written as DNA, the CDR3 is TGTGCCTGGAGTTGGACAGGGTCGGACGAGCAGTACGTC.

The chain carries TRBV23-1 and TRBJ1-1, with D unclear. TRBV23-1 is flagged as an ORF with uncertain function. The CDR3 runs 16 residues. V lost 1 base and J lost 8, with 20 bases in between. CDR3 sequence (DNA): TGCGCCAGCAGTCAATACCCCCGACACGCTGATTGGGAAGCTTTCTTT. This encodes CASSQYPRHADWEAFF.

The rearrangement joins TRBV5-4 to TRBJ2-7, with a possible D match to TRBD2 (5 bases). The length of the CDR3 is 15 residues. V lost 0 bases, J lost 2 bases, and 12 bases lay in between. Germline lookup yields CDR1 SGHNT and CDR2 YYREEE (reference sequence). The CDR3: CASSLGLADTYEQYF. The CDR3 bases are TGTGCCAGCAGCTTGGGGCTAGCCGACACCTACGAGCAGTACTTC.

CDR3 DNA: TGTGCCAGCAGCCCCCATGACAAAACCTACGAGCAGTACGTC. Translation gives CASSPHDKTYEQYV. The chain links TRBV6-1 to TRBJ2-7; D is ambiguous. Trimming shortened V by 6 bases and J by 2 bases, and 14 bases separated the two germline ends. The CDR3 runs 14 residues. Germline V gene lookup returns CDR1 MNHNS and CDR2 SASEGT.

The chain has TRBV6-1 and TRBJ2-4; 10 positions match TRBD2. Germline CDR1 and CDR2: MNHNS and SASEGT. With V trimmed by 4 bases and J by 8 bases, 5 bases remained unmatched. CDR3 length: 14 amino acids. CDR3 region: CASSGSGRLDIQYF. Here the CDR3 DNA reads TGTGCCAGCAGTGGTAGCGGGAGGTTGGACATTCAGTACTTC.

The V gene is TRBV30, the J gene TRBJ1-2; D might be TRBD1 (6 bases). Germline loops: CDR1 GTSNPN, CDR2 SVGIG (reference sequence). The CDR3 is 14 amino acids. Trimming pared 0 bases from V and 2 bases from J, leaving 10 bases between. CDR3 protein: CAWSVYRVNYGYTF. CDR3 coding DNA: TGTGCCTGGAGTGTGTACAGGGTGAACTATGGCTACACCTTC.

This sequence joins TRBV29-1 and TRBJ1-2, with 10 bases matching TRBD1. The CDR3 is 13 residues long. Germline loops: CDR1 SQVTM, CDR2 ANQGSEA. V lost 4 bases to trimming and J lost 4 bases; unmatched junction nucleotides: 3. CDR3 loop: CSVGGQGFYGYTF. CDR3 in DNA: TGCAGCGTTGGGGGACAGGGGTTCTATGGCTACACCTTC.